The 28 T cell receptor beta chains listed next were all sequenced from one sample in a study of CD8 T cells in Susac syndrome. Reverse transcription of roughly 0.45 to 1 ug RNA used random hexamers. MiXCR was run by TCRdb on the immunoSEQ multiplex PCR reads, yielding one entry per CDR3 protein. The profile shows about 180,000 distinct CDR3 sequences, roughly 95% of them singletons. Sample: CD4+ T cells from PBMCs. The receptors originated from a human donor with Susac syndrome.

The CDR3: CASSFASGTPRETQYF. CDR3 in DNA: TGCGCCAGCAGCTTCGCTAGCGGGACCCCTCGAGAGACCCAGTACTTC. This chain joins TRBV5-1 and TRBJ2-5; 9 bases line up with TRBD2. CDR3 length equals 16 residues. Germline trimming cut 2 bases from V and 4 bases from J; bases unmatched to any gene: 9. CDR1 and CDR2 (germline): SGHRS, YFSETQ.

CDR3 protein: CASSQDTGVRETQYF. CDR3 sequence (DNA): TGCGCCAGCAGCCAAGATACAGGGGTCCGCGAGACCCAGTACTTC. This chain uses TRBV4-3 with TRBJ2-5; 7 bases agree with TRBD1. The CDR3 has 15 amino acids. Trimming removed 0 bases from V and 5 bases from J; junction bases left unmatched: 6. Germline CDR1 and CDR2: LGHNA and YSLEER.

The chain uses TRBV2 and TRBJ2-4, with D uncertain. The germline V gene has CDR1 SNHLY and CDR2 FYNNEI. This CDR3 comprises 12 residues. Trimming cost V 7 bases and J 7 bases, with 11 bases left between them. CDR3 amino acids: CASTLERNIQYF. CDR3 in DNA: TGTGCCAGCACCCTGGAGAGGAACATTCAGTACTTC.

The chain combines TRBV12-1 with TRBJ2-1; TRBD2 reflects the table's D call only, with no check against the DNA. TRBV12-1 is tagged as a pseudogene. The CDR3 has 14 residues. CDR3 residues: CASSGGYSGWGQFF. The CDR3, as DNA: TGTGCCAGCAGCGGCGGCTACTCCGGTTGGGGGCAGTTCTTC.

The chain has TRBV20-1 and TRBJ1-2; D is ambiguous. V gave up 6 bases and J gave up 6 bases, with 11 bases separating them. This CDR3 spans 11 amino acids. Per germline, CDR1 DFQATT and CDR2 SNEGSKA (reference sequence). CDR3 DNA: TGCAGTGCGCAGTTTCCCCATGGCTACACCTTC. Encoded protein: CSAQFPHGYTF.

This chain joins TRBV12-3 or TRBV12-4 and TRBJ2-3; the match to TRBD2 covers 13 bases. Trimming took 1 base from V and 3 from J; bases not matched to a gene: 4. The CDR3 consists of 17 residues. The CDR3 spells CASSLVSGLAGTDTQYF. Here the CDR3 DNA reads TGTGCCAGCAGTTTAGTGTCGGGACTAGCGGGAACAGATACGCAGTATTTT.

This chain uses TRBV2 with TRBJ1-2, with a weak D call TRBD1 (5 bases). CDR1 and CDR2 from the germline V gene are SNHLY and FYNNEI. V lost 6 bases, J lost 0 bases, and 11 bases lay in between. There are 14 residues in the CDR3. For the CDR3, the DNA is TGTGCCAGCAGAAGGGACGATACTAACTATGGCTACACCTTC. Amino acids: CASRRDDTNYGYTF.

This clonotype was observed a few times. The chain links TRBV5-4 to TRBJ2-3; TRBD1 aligns across 7 bases. This CDR3 is 14 amino acids long. The V segment lost 4 bases and the J segment 1 base; nucleotides outside the gene matches: 3. Germline loops: CDR1 SGHNT, CDR2 YYREEE (reference sequence). CDR3 region: CASSPGQRTDTQYF. The CDR3 DNA reads as TGTGCCAGCAGCCCGGGACAGCGCACAGATACGCAGTATTTT. Full variable domain (outside the CDR3, taken from reference TRBV5-4 and TRBJ2-3): ETGVTQSPTHLIKTRGQQVTLRCSSQSGHNTVSWYQQALGQGPQFIFQYYREEENGRGNFPPRFSGLQFPNYSSELNVNALELDDSALYLCASSPGQRTDTQYFGPGTRLTVL.

CDR3 coding DNA: TGTGCCTGGGGCATGAACTATGGCTACACCTTC. Its translation: CAWGMNYGYTF. The V call is TRBV30, the J call TRBJ1-2; no reliable D call. Germline assignment: CDR1 GTSNPN and CDR2 SVGIG (reference sequence). V was trimmed by 5 bases and J by 2 bases, leaving 6 bases between them. This CDR3 is 11 amino acids long.

V is TRBV6-6 and J is TRBJ1-2, with TRBD1 identical over 8 bases. The length of the CDR3 is 15 residues. The V gene's germline CDR1 is MNHNY and CDR2 SVGAGI (reference sequence). Unmatched junction bases numbered 6, after V lost 2 bases and J lost 4 bases. For the CDR3, the DNA is TGTGCCAGCAGTTACCCGGGGGGGACAGGCTATGGCTACACCTTC. The encoded protein is CASSYPGGTGYGYTF.

The V call is TRBV12-3 or TRBV12-4, the J call TRBJ1-1, with 10 positions matching TRBD1. The ends lost 7 bases at V and 1 base at J; junction bases unmatched: 6. This CDR3 contains 15 residues. CDR3 in DNA: TGTGCCAGCAACAGACAGGGGGCCGCGAACACTGAAGCTTTCTTT. This gives the protein CASNRQGAANTEAFF.

This chain links TRBV19 with TRBJ2-5; D might be TRBD1 or TRBD2, each matching 6 bases. V gave up 3 bases and J gave up 4 bases, with 15 bases separating them. Germline CDR1 reads LNHDA; CDR2 reads SQIVND (reference sequence). The CDR3 is made up of 15 amino acids. CDR3 amino acids: CASSMMTGAGETQYF. The CDR3 coding sequence is TGTGCCAGTAGTATGATGACGGGGGCAGGAGAGACCCAGTACTTC. The full variable domain, its missing parts supplied by reference TRBV19 and TRBJ2-5, is DGGITQSPKYLFRKEGQNVTLSCEQNLNHDAMYWYRQDPGQGLRLIYYSQIVNDFQKGDIAEGYSVSREKKESFPLTVTSAQKNPTAFYLCASSMMTGAGETQYFGPGTRLLVL.

The rearrangement joins TRBV30 to TRBJ2-7; 7 bases agree with TRBD1. The CDR3 has 11 residues. Germline V gene data show CDR1 as GTSNPN and CDR2 as SVGIG (reference sequence). The V segment lost 3 bases and the J segment 7 bases; nucleotides outside the gene matches: 3. The CDR3 DNA is TGTGCCTGGAGGACAGGGTGGGAGCAGTACTTC. It translates to CAWRTGWEQYF. The variable domain in full, with the rest retrieved from reference TRBV30 and TRBJ2-7, is SQTIHQWPATLVQPVGSPLSLECTVEGTSNPNLYWYRQAAGRGLQLLFYSVGIGQISSEVPQNLSASRPQDRQFILSSKKLLLSDSGFYLCAWRTGWEQYFGPGTRLTVT.

The V call is TRBV6-2 or TRBV6-3, the J call TRBJ2-7; D assignment may be TRBD1 or TRBD2 (5 bases each). Trimming cost V 6 bases and J 3 bases, with 12 bases left between them. Germline loops: CDR1 MNHEY, CDR2 SVGEGT. This CDR3 region has 13 residues. The CDR3: CASSGDRDYEQYF. The CDR3 bases are TGTGCCAGCAGCGGGGACCGAGACTACGAGCAGTACTTC.

The chain is built from TRBV12-3 or TRBV12-4 and TRBJ2-1, with D perhaps being TRBD1 or TRBD2 (5 bases each). Trimming took 4 bases from V and 0 from J, leaving 10 bases between them. The CDR3 runs 15 residues. The CDR3, as DNA: TGTGCCAGCAGTTCCGGGACCAACTCCTACAATGAGCAGTTCTTC. Encoded protein: CASSSGTNSYNEQFF.

The chain combines TRBV9 with TRBJ1-5; D gene ambiguous. Germline-derived CDR1 and CDR2 are SGDLS and YYNGEE. The CDR3 totals 14 residues. V was shortened by 6 bases and J by 0 bases, with 10 bases between the two germline ends. The CDR3: CASNDGNSNQPQHF. The CDR3 DNA sequence: TGTGCCAGCAATGACGGTAATAGCAATCAGCCCCAGCATTTT.

CDR3 amino acids: CSVGWGGNQPQHF. DNA of the CDR3: TGCAGCGTTGGCTGGGGGGGCAATCAGCCCCAGCATTTT. The gene calls are TRBV29-1 and TRBJ1-5, with a weak D call TRBD1 (5 bases). The germline V gene encodes CDR1 SQVTM and CDR2 ANQGSEA. Trimming took 4 bases from V and 2 from J, leaving 9 bases between them. The length of the CDR3 is 13 residues.

The chain couples TRBV2 to TRBJ1-2; D gene unclear. This CDR3 spans 13 amino acids. V lost 4 bases and J 4 bases, leaving 10 bases between the germline ends. The germline V gene has CDR1 SNHLY and CDR2 FYNNEI. The CDR3 protein is CASSANGFYGYTF. CDR3 DNA: TGTGCCAGCAGTGCTAACGGTTTCTATGGCTACACCTTC.

This clonotype was observed once. This rearrangement joins TRBV19 to TRBJ2-6; the match to TRBD1 covers 7 bases. The V and J ends lost 6 bases and 0 bases, in that order; junction bases with no gene match: 8. Germline assignment: CDR1 LNHDA and CDR2 SQIVND (reference sequence). The CDR3 totals 17 residues. The DNA for the CDR3 is TGTGCCAGTAGCACGGACAGGACCAACTCTGGGGCCAACGTCCTGACTTTC. This translates into CASSTDRTNSGANVLTF.

This chain joins TRBV7-9 and TRBJ2-3, with D perhaps matching TRBD2 (6 bases). Between the trimmed V and J ends, which lost 1 base and 3 bases, there was a span of 14 bases. Germline V gene lookup returns CDR1 SEHNR and CDR2 FQNEAQ (reference sequence). The CDR3 covers 16 residues. This CDR3 is CASSLVSAGYTDTQYF. The CDR3 DNA follows: TGTGCCAGCAGCTTAGTATCAGCGGGTTATACAGATACGCAGTATTTT.

This rearrangement joins TRBV13 to TRBJ2-5; D call uncertain. The CDR3 is 16 amino acids. Deletions cut 0 bases from V and 4 bases from J, with 15 bases between. Germline V lookup: CDR1 PRHDT, CDR2 FYEKMQ (reference sequence). CDR3 sequence reads: CASSLGSRVSGETQYF. The CDR3 DNA is TGTGCCAGCAGCTTAGGTTCTAGGGTGTCCGGAGAGACCCAGTACTTC.

In its sample, this clonotype was seen once. The CDR3 sequence: CASENGQRYGYTF. CDR3 bases: TGTGCCAGTGAGAACGGACAGCGCTATGGCTACACCTTC. The chain is built from TRBV19 and TRBJ1-2, with D possibly matching TRBD1 (6 bases). Trimming removed 8 bases at V and 4 bases at J, with 14 bases between. Germline V lookup: CDR1 LNHDA, CDR2 SQIVND (reference sequence). This CDR3 contains 13 residues.

The rearrangement links TRBV15 to TRBJ2-1; D may be TRBD1 or TRBD2 (5 bases each). Germline V gene data show CDR1 as LNHNV and CDR2 as YYDKDF (reference sequence). V shed 1 base and J shed 0 bases, with 10 bases lying between them. This CDR3 comprises 16 residues. CDR3 protein: CATSRVLGPSYNEQFF. CDR3 DNA: TGTGCCACCAGCAGAGTCCTGGGACCCTCCTACAATGAGCAGTTCTTC.

The CDR3 DNA reads TGTGCCAGCGGGGGCCCGGGGACCCAGTACTTC. It encodes CASGGPGTQYF. This chain joins TRBV28 and TRBJ2-5; a possible D gene is TRBD1 (6 bases). Per germline, CDR1 MDHEN and CDR2 SYDVKM. Deletions cut 8 bases from V and 7 bases from J, with 11 bases between. This CDR3 is built from 11 residues.

The sample holds one count of this clonotype. The chain's CDR3 is CSARARQGNQPQHF. In nucleotides, the CDR3 is TGCAGTGCTAGAGCACGCCAGGGCAATCAGCCCCAGCATTTT. This chain connects TRBV20-1 to TRBJ1-5; D unresolved. Germline V lookup: CDR1 DFQATT, CDR2 SNEGSKA (reference sequence). The CDR3 sequence is 14 residues long. Trimming took 1 base from V and 2 from J, leaving 9 bases between them.

The chain employs TRBV9 and TRBJ2-7; 12 bases match TRBD2. Germline CDR1 reads SGDLS; CDR2 reads YYNGEE. With 4 bases clipped from V and 4 bases from J, the junction kept 9 bases outside the gene matches. The CDR3 totals 16 residues. The CDR3, as DNA: TGTGCCAGCAGCCCAGGACTAGCGGGATCTGAGTACGAGCAGTACTTC. Amino acid sequence: CASSPGLAGSEYEQYF.

This chain links TRBV7-3 with TRBJ2-1; 8 bases are shared with TRBD2. The germline gives CDR1 SGHTA, CDR2 FQGTGA. The CDR3 totals 15 residues. With V trimmed by 5 bases and J by 6 bases, 9 bases remained unmatched. This CDR3 reads CASSPTLAGSNEQFF. Written as DNA, the CDR3 is TGTGCCAGCAGCCCAACCCTAGCGGGCAGCAATGAGCAGTTCTTC.

V usage is TRBV7-3 and J usage is TRBJ1-1; D perhaps matches TRBD1 (6 bases). CDR3 size: 15 residues. Trimming removed 3 bases from V and 1 base from J, with 12 bases in between. Per the germline V gene, CDR1 is SGHTA and CDR2 is FQGTGA. CDR3 in DNA: TGTGCCAGCAGCTTGGAGCAGGGGCGGAACACTGAAGCTTTCTTT. Amino acids: CASSLEQGRNTEAFF.